This note documents a single T cell receptor (beta chain) sequence. Libraries were prepared by immunoSEQ multiplex PCR; TCRdb keeps only in-frame clonotypes and omits some of them. The sample shows roughly 82,000 clones, 87% of them seen only once. The V and J ends lost 8 bases and 3 bases respectively, with 11 bases between them. The germline CDR1 and CDR2 sequences are SNHLY and FYNNEI. The CDR3 is 12 amino acids. This sample was taken from a study of siplizumab effects on memory and regulatory T cells. The clonotype originates from a human donor in good health. The chain couples TRBV2 to TRBJ2-7; TRBD2 might be the D (6 bases). Sequenced sample: Tregs sorted from blood. CDR3 in DNA: TGTGCCAGCGGAGGGTCCTTCTACGAGCAGTACTTC. Translated: CASGGSFYEQYF. Based on the CDR3 plus reference TRBV2 and TRBJ2-7, the full variable domain is EPEVTQTPSHQVTQMGQEVILRCVPISNHLYFYWYRQILGQKVEFLVSFYNNEISEKSEIFDDQFSVERPDGSNFTLKIRSTKLEDSAMYFCASGGSFYEQYFGPGTRLTVT.